This T cell receptor (beta chain) was profiled in a study of T cell clones after liver transplantation. Turning to the study itself: Patients counted as tolerant after at least one year off all immunosuppression, enzymes not exceeding twice normal. Samples came pre-transplant, pre-randomization before withdrawal, and post-randomization after withdrawal ended.

Generated by immunoSEQ multiplex PCR, the TCRdb table keeps only in-frame clones and is missing some. The sample comprises roughly 100,000 clones, roughly four fifths of which are singletons, and approximately 2.8% rests with the top ten. Comments on this clone: Its antigen is as yet unknown.

Study conclusions and caveats: Donor-reactive sequences fell more than third party-reactive ones, suggesting partial deletion. Rather than being deleted, graft donor-reactive T cells may have moved into the graft.

The CDR3 runs to 15 residues. CDR1 and CDR2 (germline): MDHEN, SYDVKM. This sample comprised CD4+ T cells from blood, obtained approximately 43 months after liver transplant. The J gene is TRBJ2-5, the V gene TRBV28; TRBD1 matches at 11 bases. The better agreement between TRBJ2-7 and the DNA end casts doubt on the J call. This receptor was identified in a human patient who received a liver transplant. A subset of T cells may come from the graft donor. CDR3 loop: CASSLKDRGLYEQYF. The CDR3 DNA is TGTGCCAGCAGTTTAAAGGACAGGGGGCTTTACGAGCAGTACTTC.